Listed below are T cell receptor beta chains from one sample, sequenced in a study of blood T cells in healthy people across ages. TCRdb re-called the 5' RACE reads through MiXCR, storing one row per CDR3 protein. The sample gives 1.5 million or so distinct CDR3 sequences, around 42% of which show up once; roughly 7.9% is in the top ten. The specimen was blood. All receptors come from a woman between 18 and 30 years old in good health. The CDR3 runs from the conserved cysteine through the conserved F or W. Each record gives: D gene, V gene, J gene, clone size, CDR3 DNA, CDR3 protein. A D gene is named only where the DNA matches it firmly. Size is stated for part of the rows, as once, few or many counts, or as a class when the clone is expanded.

>NA|TRBV10-3|TRBJ2-1|NA
TGTGCCATCAACTCCGGGACTGCGACCTACAATGAGCAGTTCTTC
CAINSGTATYNEQFF
>NA|TRBV29-1|TRBJ2-3|NA
TGCAGCGTGGGACCCCGGCTTGTGCAAGATACGCAGTATTTT
CSVGPRLVQDTQYF
>TRBD1|TRBV12-3/TRBV12-4|TRBJ2-3|NA
TGTGCCAGTTGTGGGGACAGCCCAACCCGGGATACGCAGTATTTT
CASCGDSPTRDTQYF
>TRBD2|TRBV5-6|TRBJ2-7|NA
TGTGCCAGCAGCGTCGGGACTAGAGACGAGCAGTACTTC
CASSVGTRDEQYF
>TRBD2|TRBV11-2|TRBJ2-5|few
TGTGCCAGCAGCCTAACTAGCGGGGCTCCAGAGACCCAGTACTTC
CASSLTSGAPETQYF
>NA|TRBV20-1|TRBJ2-7|few
TGCAGTGCTAGCCTAGCGACCTACGAGCAGTACTTC
CSASLATYEQYF
>NA|TRBV18|TRBJ2-1|NA
TGTGCCAGCTCACCGAGGCATGAGGATGAGCAGTTCTTC
CASSPRHEDEQFF
>NA|TRBV6-2/TRBV6-3|TRBJ2-4|NA
TGTGCCAGCAGCGAGGACGGTCAGCTAGCCAAAAACATTCAGTACTTC
CASSEDGQLAKNIQYF
>NA|TRBV7-9|TRBJ2-1|few
TGTGCCAGCAGCTTGGGTCGCCCTTACAATGAGCAGTTCTTC
CASSLGRPYNEQFF
>NA|TRBV9|TRBJ1-4|few
TGTGCCAGCAACTCCGGTAGGGCTGCAACTAATGAAAAACTGTTTTTT
CASNSGRAATNEKLFF
>TRBD2|TRBV5-6|TRBJ2-3|NA
TGTGCCAGCAGCTTGATGGCAGCGGGGGGGCGTAAAGATACGCAGTATTTT
CASSLMAAGGRKDTQYF
>NA|TRBV2|TRBJ2-6|NA
TGTGCCAGCAGTACCCTGGAATCTGGGGCCAACGTCCTGACTTTC
CASSTLESGANVLTF
>NA|TRBV13|TRBJ2-5|once
TGTGCCAGCAGCTTCCAGTACTTC
CASSFQYF
>NA|TRBV29-1|TRBJ2-3|few
TGCAGCGTATTACGCGGCAACCCCACAGATACGCAGTATTTT
CSVLRGNPTDTQYF
>NA|TRBV12-3/TRBV12-4|TRBJ1-2|NA
TGTGCCAGCAAACTCAGCCTAGGGTTAGTAGGCTATGGCTACACCTTC
CASKLSLGLVGYGYTF
>NA|TRBV4-1|TRBJ2-1|NA
TGCGCCAGCAGCCAAGTTAGTAGCGCTAATAATGAGCAGTTCTTC
CASSQVSSANNEQFF
>NA|TRBV12-3/TRBV12-4|TRBJ2-7|many
TGTGCCAGCAGTTCCCCGGGACAAGCCTACGAGCAGTACTTC
CASSSPGQAYEQYF
>NA|TRBV6-1|TRBJ2-7|NA
TGTGCCAGCAGTGAAGCGCTAACACCTATCTCCTACGAGCAGTACTTC
CASSEALTPISYEQYF
>TRBD2|TRBV7-6|TRBJ2-7|few
TGTGCCAGCAGCAAACGGCGTCTAGCGGGAGAAATTTACGAGCAGTACTTC
CASSKRRLAGEIYEQYF
>NA|TRBV27|TRBJ1-2|NA
TGTGCCAGCAGTTCCTGGGGGGAGACGACGGGCTACACCTTC
CASSSWGETTGYTF
>NA|TRBV3-1|TRBJ2-7|once
TGTGCCAGCAGCTGGGGAACCGAAGGGTACGAGCAGTACTTC
CASSWGTEGYEQYF